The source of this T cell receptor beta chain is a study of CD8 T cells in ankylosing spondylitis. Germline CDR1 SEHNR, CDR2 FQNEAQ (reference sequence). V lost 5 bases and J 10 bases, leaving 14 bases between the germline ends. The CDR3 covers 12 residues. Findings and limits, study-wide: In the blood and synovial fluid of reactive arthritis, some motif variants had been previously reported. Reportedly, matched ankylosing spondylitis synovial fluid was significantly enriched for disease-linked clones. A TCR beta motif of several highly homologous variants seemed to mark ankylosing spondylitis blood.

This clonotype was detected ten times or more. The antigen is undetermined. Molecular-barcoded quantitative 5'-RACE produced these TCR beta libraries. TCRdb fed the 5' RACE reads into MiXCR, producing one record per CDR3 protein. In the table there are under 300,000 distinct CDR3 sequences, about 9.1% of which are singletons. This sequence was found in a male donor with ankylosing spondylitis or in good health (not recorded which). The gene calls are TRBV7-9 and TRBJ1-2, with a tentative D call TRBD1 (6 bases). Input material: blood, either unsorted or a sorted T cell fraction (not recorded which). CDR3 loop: CASSEGDINYTF. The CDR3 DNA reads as TGTGCCAGCAGCGAAGGGGACATTAACTACACCTTC.